A selection of T cell receptor beta chains follows, all from one sample in a study of cytomegalovirus exposure and HLA in healthy donors. Clones were read by immunoSEQ multiplex PCR, and TCRdb kept only the in-frame ones, dropping some. The sample yields 130,000 to 150,000 clones, roughly 78% seen once. Sequencing was performed on PBMCs. These receptors originate from a female donor in good health and CMV-seronegative. The CDR3 runs from the conserved cysteine through the conserved F or W. D genes are given only for firm matches.

d_gene	v_gene	CDR3aa
TRBD1	TRBV7-6	CASSLAPSGQGIEQYF
TRBD1	TRBV6-6	CASKQGVWETQYF
TRBD2	TRBV30	CAWSGTSVLNEQFF
TRBD2	TRBV4-2	CASSQDLLERGMTYEQYF
NA	TRBV7-2	CASSLNRDYNEQFF
NA	TRBV27	CASSLSPGTTEPQHF
TRBD1	TRBV9	CASSAQGDSGNTIYF
NA	TRBV14	CASSQGSSRAYEQYF
NA	TRBV4-2	CASSQERGTNTEAFF
NA	TRBV4-1	CASSQGPATGDGYTF
TRBD1	TRBV7-9	CASSFGAGGDTEAFF
NA	TRBV2	CASSDQRPGYEQYF
NA	TRBV9	CASSEGGAQGYGYTF
NA	TRBV6-7	CAKQEGSSYNEQFF
NA	TRBV7-9	CASSSTPTSYEQYF
NA	TRBV7-9	CASSLDQGYGYTF
TRBD1	TRBV4-2	CASSPQGNTDTQYF
TRBD1	TRBV5-4	CASSQGQDYGYTF